The TCR beta chain described here comes from a study of blood T cells in healthy people across ages. General study results and limits: Using unsorted PBMCs precluded a conclusive naive versus antigen-experienced comparison. With naive T cell percentage, TCR beta diversity showed a strong correlation.

Germline CDR1 reads SGDLS; CDR2 reads YYNGEE. CDR3 length: 17 residues. Trimming left V 3 bases short and J 4 bases short, with 22 bases between. Through a sample-barcoded 5' primer and a J-beta primer mix, a second PCR was run for roughly 6 to 11 cycles. TCRdb re-called the 5' RACE reads through MiXCR, storing one row per CDR3 protein. The table shows under 1,100,000 distinct CDR3 sequences, with roughly 24% occurring only once. With regard to this clonotype: Its antigen is still unknown.

These data also featured in a second study, about T cells of mothers and their children. This second study says: With unrelated pairs as the comparison, related mother-child pairs had a slightly higher overlap that was not significant.

The gene calls are TRBV9 and TRBJ1-1; D gene unclear. This clonotype was obtained from a girl aged 2 to 10 in good health. Sample: blood. For the CDR3, the DNA is TGTGCCAGCAGCGCTTTTATGAGTTTAGCAGGTTCCACTGAAGCTTTCTTT. Translating it yields CASSAFMSLAGSTEAFF.